The 28 T cell receptor beta chains below come from one sample, sequenced in a study of cytomegalovirus exposure and HLA in healthy donors. 60 Vbeta and 13 Jbeta primers were used in PCR. Repertoires were generated with immunoSEQ multiplex PCR, while TCRdb's copy carries only in-frame clones and drops some. Of roughly 100,000 clones listed, about two thirds are singletons. The specimen sequenced was PBMCs. The receptor set was obtained from a woman aged 45-60 years in good health and CMV-seropositive.

The chain links TRBV28 to TRBJ2-1, with D possibly being TRBD1 (5 bases). The CDR3 runs to 14 residues. The germline CDR1 and CDR2 sequences are MDHEN and SYDVKM. Trimming removed 3 bases from V and 3 bases from J, with 9 bases in between. This chain's CDR3 is CASSLRQGYNEQFF. The CDR3 bases are TGTGCCAGCAGTTTGCGGCAGGGCTACAATGAGCAGTTCTTC.

The chain joins TRBV11-3 to TRBJ2-5; tentative D call: TRBD1 (6 bases). The V gene's germline CDR1 is SGHNT and CDR2 YENEEA. The CDR3 has 15 residues. Trimming shortened V by 4 bases and J by 2 bases, and 14 bases separated the two germline ends. The DNA for the CDR3 is TGTGCCAGCAGCTCTGGGGGCAGCGGACAAGAGACCCAGTACTTC. Protein product: CASSSGGSGQETQYF. The variable domain in full, with the rest retrieved from reference TRBV11-3 and TRBJ2-5, is EAGVVQSPRYKIIEKKQPVAFWCNPISGHNTLYWYLQNLGQGPELLIRYENEEAVDDSQLPKDRFSAERLKGVDSTLKIQPAELGDSAVYLCASSSGGSGQETQYFGPGTRLLVL.

The V gene is TRBV15, the J gene TRBJ1-2; possibly TRBD1 for D (6 bases). Deletions cut 0 bases from V and 6 bases from J, with 14 bases between. The CDR3 runs to 15 residues. Germline V gene lookup returns CDR1 LNHNV and CDR2 YYDKDF (reference sequence). CDR3 bases: TGTGCCACCAGCAGAGATGAGGGGGGGTGGGATGGCTACACCTTC. Translating it yields CATSRDEGGWDGYTF. Supplemented by reference TRBV15 and TRBJ1-2, the full variable domain reads DAMVIQNPRYQVTQFGKPVTLSCSQTLNHNVMYWYQQKSSQAPKLLFHYYDKDFNNEADTPDNFQSRRPNTSFCFLDIRSPGLGDTAMYLCATSRDEGGWDGYTFGSGTRLTVV.

The chain carries TRBV5-1 and TRBJ2-5, with D perhaps matching TRBD1 (8 bases). The V gene's germline CDR1 is SGHRS and CDR2 YFSETQ. The CDR3 spans 15 residues. V lost 5 bases and J lost 5, with 19 bases in between. The CDR3 DNA is TGCGCCAGCAGGTCGGACGGGAGGACAGGGGAGACCCAGTACTTC. Protein product: CASRSDGRTGETQYF.

CDR3 amino acids: CASSQRGNYNEQFF. The CDR3 DNA is TGTGCCAGCAGCCAGAGAGGGAACTACAATGAGCAGTTCTTC. The V gene is TRBV2, the J gene TRBJ2-1; D is possibly TRBD2 (5 bases). Trimming left V 6 bases short and J 3 bases short, with 12 bases between. Germline V gene sequence: CDR1 SNHLY, CDR2 FYNNEI. This CDR3 has 14 residues. The entire variable domain, with the rest obtained from reference TRBV2 and TRBJ2-1, is as follows: EPEVTQTPSHQVTQMGQEVILRCVPISNHLYFYWYRQILGQKVEFLVSFYNNEISEKSEIFDDQFSVERPDGSNFTLKIRSTKLEDSAMYFCASSQRGNYNEQFFGPGTRLTVL.

The CDR3: CASTLHPGQLGGYTF. CDR3 DNA: TGTGCCAGCACCCTACACCCGGGACAGCTCGGCGGCTACACCTTC. This rearrangement joins TRBV6-6 to TRBJ1-2; 7 bases fit TRBD1. Germline V lookup: CDR1 MNHNY, CDR2 SVGAGI (reference sequence). V was pared by 7 bases and J by 8 bases, with 16 bases of the junction left unmatched. The CDR3 runs 15 residues.

The rearrangement joins TRBV11-2 to TRBJ1-4, with no clear D. The V gene's germline CDR1 is SGHAT and CDR2 FQNNGV. This CDR3 has 13 residues. The V end lost 3 bases, the J end lost 8 bases, and 10 bases lay between the germline ends. This CDR3 reads CASSFLSREKLFF. CDR3 DNA sequence: TGTGCCAGCAGCTTCTTGTCCAGAGAAAAACTGTTTTTT.

This clone was observed a few times. The genes are TRBV6-5 and TRBJ2-3, with D maybe TRBD2 (5 bases). Germline V CDR1 and CDR2: MNHEY, SVGAGI. The CDR3 sequence is 13 residues long. Between the trimmed V and J ends, which lost 11 bases and 2 bases, there was a span of 14 bases. The chain's CDR3 is CASQVEATDTQYF. In DNA form, the CDR3 reads TGTGCCTCGCAAGTGGAGGCCACAGATACGCAGTATTTT.

The rearrangement links TRBV10-2 to TRBJ1-2; no reliable D call. V was trimmed by 2 bases and J by 8 bases, leaving 9 bases between them. There are 12 residues in the CDR3. Germline V gives CDR1 WSHSY, CDR2 SAAADI. In DNA form, the CDR3 reads TGCGCCAGCAGTGAGAGCGGCGGGGGCTACACCTTC. Protein product: CASSESGGGYTF.

The gene calls are TRBV5-1 and TRBJ2-3; 10 bases agree with TRBD1. Germline values: CDR1 SGHRS, CDR2 YFSETQ. The CDR3 is made up of 14 amino acids. V lost 4 bases, J lost 4 bases, and 3 bases stayed unmatched. The CDR3 DNA sequence: TGCGCCAGCAGCCAGGGACAGGGGTCAGATACGCAGTATTTT. Protein product: CASSQGQGSDTQYF.

The V call is TRBV6-5, the J call TRBJ2-7; D perhaps matches TRBD2 (5 bases). The CDR3 runs 14 residues. V lost 0 bases and J 3 bases, leaving 9 bases between the germline ends. Germline lookup yields CDR1 MNHEY and CDR2 SVGAGI. CDR3 in DNA: TGTGCCAGCAGTTACTCAGGCCGGGGCTACGAGCAGTACTTC. Amino acids: CASSYSGRGYEQYF.

This clone was counted between two and nine times. The V and J genes are TRBV15 and TRBJ2-6, with D possibly TRBD2 on 6 matching bases. The CDR3 runs to 19 residues. Germline loops: CDR1 LNHNV, CDR2 YYDKDF (reference sequence). The V end lost 1 base, the J end lost 0 bases, and 16 bases lay between the germline ends. The CDR3 DNA sequence: TGTGCCACCAGCAGAGCCGTGGACTACGGTAACTCTGGGGCCAACGTCCTGACTTTC. It translates to CATSRAVDYGNSGANVLTF.

Worth noting for this clone: The same CDR3 is also encoded by other DNA sequences in this sample. The chain has TRBV5-1 and TRBJ1-5; D uncertain. CDR1 and CDR2 from the germline V gene are SGHRS and YFSETQ. The CDR3 contains 15 residues. Trimming left V 3 bases short and J 1 base short, with 11 bases between. The CDR3, as DNA: TGCGCCAGCAGCTGGGCAGGTGGGAGCAATCAGCCCCAGCATTTT. Translation gives CASSWAGGSNQPQHF.

This sequence joins TRBV25-1 and TRBJ1-3, with 8 positions matching TRBD1. CDR1 MGHDK and CDR2 SYGVNS come from the germline V gene. The junction had 7 bases not matched to a gene; V was cut back by 7 bases and J by 8 bases. The CDR3 spans 13 residues. The CDR3 here is CASTQGALDTIYF. In nucleotides, the CDR3 is TGTGCCAGCACCCAGGGGGCGTTGGACACCATATATTTT.

This chain joins TRBV6-1 and TRBJ1-4; the D gene is possibly TRBD1 (6 bases). Germline CDR1 reads MNHNS; CDR2 reads SASEGT. The CDR3 loop spans 13 amino acids. V was trimmed by 8 bases and J by 8 bases, leaving 15 bases between them. This CDR3 reads CASLETGIEKLFF. The CDR3 nucleotides are TGTGCCAGCCTCGAAACAGGGATAGAAAAACTGTTTTTT.

The chain joins TRBV6-1 to TRBJ1-1; 8 positions agree with TRBD1. J was trimmed by 1 base and V by 6 bases; bases with no gene match: 7. This CDR3 contains 15 residues. CDR1 and CDR2 from the germline V gene are MNHNS and SASEGT. The CDR3 region has the DNA TGTGCCAGCAGGGAGGGCGGACAGGGGAACACTGAAGCTTTCTTT. Its translation is CASREGGQGNTEAFF.

In its sample, this clone was seen a few times. This chain links TRBV9 with TRBJ1-4; 7 bases are shared with TRBD1. Germline-derived CDR1 and CDR2 are SGDLS and YYNGEE. The ends lost 4 bases at V and 12 bases at J; junction bases unmatched: 9. There are 13 residues in the CDR3. The CDR3 DNA reads TGTGCCAGCAGCCCGGGGGCTGGGACAGAACTGTTTTTT. Its protein product is CASSPGAGTELFF. The whole variable domain, filled in from reference TRBV9 and TRBJ1-4, reads DSGVTQTPKHLITATGQRVTLRCSPRSGDLSVYWYQQSLDQGLQFLIQYYNGEERAKGNILERFSAQQFPDLHSELNLSSLELGDSALYFCASSPGAGTELFFGSGTQLSVL.

This clone showed up many times. The chain uses TRBV5-4 and TRBJ2-2, with a possible D match to TRBD2 (5 bases). Per the germline V gene, CDR1 is SGHNT and CDR2 is YYREEE (reference sequence). V dropped 0 bases and J dropped 7 bases, with 10 bases sitting between them. This CDR3 contains 14 residues. The CDR3 DNA is TGTGCCAGCAGCTTGGGTGTAGCGAGCGGGGAGCTGTTTTTT. It translates to CASSLGVASGELFF.

This clone was recorded a few times. The gene calls are TRBV2 and TRBJ1-4; D remains ambiguous. The CDR3 is 13 residues long. CDR1 and CDR2 (germline): SNHLY, FYNNEI. Trimming shortened V by 8 bases and J by 3 bases, and 10 bases separated the two germline ends. The CDR3 sequence is CASRGGPNEKLFF. Here the CDR3 DNA reads TGTGCCAGCCGGGGAGGACCTAATGAAAAACTGTTTTTT.

The chain's CDR3 is CATSRDARRTDTQYF. CDR3 in DNA: TGTGCCACCAGCAGAGATGCGCGCCGCACAGATACGCAGTATTTT. The rearrangement joins TRBV15 to TRBJ2-3; D is unresolved. V was trimmed by 0 bases and J by 1 base, leaving 8 bases between them. CDR1 is LNHNV and CDR2 is YYDKDF in the germline V gene (reference sequence). The CDR3 contains 15 residues.

This chain links TRBV28 with TRBJ2-7, with TRBD2 matching over 14 bases. Per the germline V gene, CDR1 is MDHEN and CDR2 is SYDVKM. The CDR3 is made up of 17 amino acids. After removal of 3 bases from V and 1 base from J, the junction contained 5 bases not matched to a gene. The CDR3 DNA follows: TGTGCCAGCAGTTTCCGACTAGCGGGAGGGTCGTCCTACGAGCAGTACTTC. This translates into CASSFRLAGGSSYEQYF.

The V gene is TRBV7-9, the J gene TRBJ2-7; 12 nucleotides line up with TRBD2. CDR3 size: 17 residues. Germline values: CDR1 SEHNR, CDR2 FQNEAQ (reference sequence). V trimming: 3 bases; J trimming: 5 bases; junction bases outside the gene matches: 11. CDR3 sequence reads: CASSFLAGGYSADEQYF. The CDR3 nucleotides are TGTGCCAGCAGCTTCCTAGCGGGAGGGTATTCGGCGGACGAGCAGTACTTC.

The chain has TRBV29-1 and TRBJ2-5; 10 bases align to TRBD2. This CDR3 has 12 amino acids. The ends lost 8 bases at V and 4 bases at J; junction bases unmatched: 4. Germline CDR1 is SQVTM and CDR2 is ANQGSEA. CDR3 residues: CSTSGISETQYF. DNA of the CDR3: TGCAGCACTAGCGGGATCTCAGAGACCCAGTACTTC.

The chain carries TRBV5-5 and TRBJ1-1, with TRBD1 identical over 8 bases. V shed 4 bases, J shed 2 bases, and the junction held 10 bases outside the gene matches. This CDR3 comprises 16 residues. Germline loops: CDR1 SGHKS, CDR2 YYEKEE (reference sequence). The CDR3 DNA reads TGTGCCAGCAGCGAGGACTACAGGGGGACCAACACTGAAGCTTTCTTT. Its translation is CASSEDYRGTNTEAFF.

This clone occurred a few times. The chain recombines TRBV28 with TRBJ2-5; TRBD1 matches at 7 bases. V was clipped by 2 bases and J by 5 bases; unmatched bases: 2. CDR3 length equals 13 residues. CDR1 and CDR2 (germline): MDHEN, SYDVKM. The CDR3 here is CASSLIQGETQYF. The CDR3 nucleotides are TGTGCCAGCAGTTTAATACAGGGGGAGACCCAGTACTTC.

The chain is built from TRBV27 and TRBJ1-1, with 9 bases fitting TRBD1. Germline loops: CDR1 MNHEY, CDR2 SMNVEV (reference sequence). Unmatched junction bases numbered 4, after V lost 6 bases and J lost 8 bases. The CDR3 spans 12 residues. The CDR3 nucleotides read TGTGCCAGCAGCAAGGACAGGGGAGAAGCTTTCTTT. Its protein product is CASSKDRGEAFF.

V is TRBV30 and J is TRBJ2-5, with D possibly TRBD1 on 5 matching bases. CDR3 size: 13 residues. Germline CDR1 GTSNPN, CDR2 SVGIG (reference sequence). V dropped 2 bases and J dropped 4 bases, with 11 bases sitting between them. CDR3 in DNA: TGTGCCTGGAGTCAGGGCTCCGGAGAGACCCAGTACTTC. This sequence encodes CAWSQGSGETQYF.

The table lists this clone with a few counts. This chain joins TRBV6-4 and TRBJ2-5, with 8 nucleotides matching TRBD2. CDR3 length: 20 residues. The germline gives CDR1 MRHNA, CDR2 SNTAGT. V lost 3 bases to trimming and J lost 3 bases; unmatched junction nucleotides: 21. CDR3 DNA sequence: TGTGCCAGCAGTGATTCGCCGGGTAGCGGGACCCGGTCTAGCAAAGAGACCCAGTACTTC. Amino acids: CASSDSPGSGTRSSKETQYF.